The present TCR beta chain was sequenced within a study of blood T cell repertoires in COVID-19. Looking at the study overall: Sites across the United States, Italy and Spain contributed samples from acute and convalescent COVID-19. The cDNA or gDNA used as material had been derived from T cells, B-cell-depleted T cells, or PBMCs.

V shed 4 bases and J 1 base; nucleotides not matched to a gene: 5. Germline CDR1 and CDR2: MNHEY and SVGEGT. The CDR3 runs 15 residues. Original analysis: Researchers report that nucleated cell counts were estimated from reference gene primer amplification. Measured with immunoSEQ multiplex PCR; TCRdb has only the in-frame clones, and not every one. V and J calls plus clone size are reproduced from that table; the DNA served to infer D and trimming. The sample lists 4,000 or so clones, approximately 90% occurring once. The source material was peripheral blood. V gene TRBV6-2 or TRBV6-3 combines with J gene TRBJ1-1, with 8 bases fitting TRBD1. This clonotype was obtained from a woman aged 70-85 years with active COVID-19. This CDR3 is CASSSSGGGNTEAFF. The CDR3 nucleotides are TGTGCCAGCAGTTCGTCAGGGGGCGGGAACACTGAAGCTTTCTTT.